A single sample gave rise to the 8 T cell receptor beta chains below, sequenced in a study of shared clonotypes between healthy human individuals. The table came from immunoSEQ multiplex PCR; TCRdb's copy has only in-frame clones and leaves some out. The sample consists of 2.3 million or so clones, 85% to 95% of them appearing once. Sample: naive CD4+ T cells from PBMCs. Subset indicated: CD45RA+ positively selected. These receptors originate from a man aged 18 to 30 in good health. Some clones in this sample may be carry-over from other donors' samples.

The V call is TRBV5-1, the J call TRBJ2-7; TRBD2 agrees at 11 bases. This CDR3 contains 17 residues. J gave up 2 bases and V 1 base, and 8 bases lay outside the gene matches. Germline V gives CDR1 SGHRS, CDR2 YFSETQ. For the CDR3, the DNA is TGCGCCAGCAGCTTGAGTAGTGGGACTAGCGGTACCTACGAGCAGTACTTC. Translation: CASSLSSGTSGTYEQYF.

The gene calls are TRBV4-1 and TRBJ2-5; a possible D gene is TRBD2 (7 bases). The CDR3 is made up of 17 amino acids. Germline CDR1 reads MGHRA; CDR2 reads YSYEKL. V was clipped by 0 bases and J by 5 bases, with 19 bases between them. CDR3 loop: CASSQDSPRGRGETQYF. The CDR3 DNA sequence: TGCGCCAGCAGCCAAGATTCTCCCCGGGGGAGGGGGGAGACCCAGTACTTC.

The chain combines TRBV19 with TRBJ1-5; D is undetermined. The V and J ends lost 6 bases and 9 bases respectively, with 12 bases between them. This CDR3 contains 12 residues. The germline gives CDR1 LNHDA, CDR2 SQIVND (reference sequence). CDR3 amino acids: CASSPLGWPQHF. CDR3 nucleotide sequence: TGTGCCAGTAGCCCCCTGGGTTGGCCCCAGCATTTT.

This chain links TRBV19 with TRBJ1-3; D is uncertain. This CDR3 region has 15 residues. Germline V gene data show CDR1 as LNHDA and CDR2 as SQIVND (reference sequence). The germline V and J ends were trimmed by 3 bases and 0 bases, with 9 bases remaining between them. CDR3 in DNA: TGTGCCAGTAGTATTCCCGGAGCCTCTGGAAACACCATATATTTT. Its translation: CASSIPGASGNTIYF.

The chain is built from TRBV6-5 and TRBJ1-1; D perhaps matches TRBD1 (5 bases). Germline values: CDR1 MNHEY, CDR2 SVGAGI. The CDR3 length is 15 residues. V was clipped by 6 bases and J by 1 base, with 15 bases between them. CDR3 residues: CASRTTSQGNTEAFF. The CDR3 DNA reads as TGTGCCAGCAGAACCACAAGCCAGGGGAACACTGAAGCTTTCTTT.

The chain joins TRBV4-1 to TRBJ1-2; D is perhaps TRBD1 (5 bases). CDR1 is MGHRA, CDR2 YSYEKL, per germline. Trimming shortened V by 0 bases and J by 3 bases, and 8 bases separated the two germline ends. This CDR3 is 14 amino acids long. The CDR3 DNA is TGCGCCAGCAGCCAAGATGGGGGTCACTATGGCTACACCTTC. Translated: CASSQDGGHYGYTF.

CDR3 sequence reads: CAVGGTQHF. DNA of the CDR3: TGTGCCGTCGGGGGTACCCAGCATTTT. The chain couples TRBV27 to TRBJ1-5; tentatively, D is TRBD1 (5 bases). The CDR3 is made up of 9 amino acids. V gave up 11 bases and J gave up 11 bases, with 10 bases separating them. CDR1 and CDR2 (germline): MNHEY, SMNVEV (reference sequence).

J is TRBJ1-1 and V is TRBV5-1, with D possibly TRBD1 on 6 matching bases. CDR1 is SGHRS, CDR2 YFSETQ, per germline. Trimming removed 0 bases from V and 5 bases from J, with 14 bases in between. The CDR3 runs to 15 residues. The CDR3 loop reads CASSLAPGEGTEAFF. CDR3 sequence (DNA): TGCGCCAGCAGCTTGGCTCCAGGGGAAGGAACTGAAGCTTTCTTT.